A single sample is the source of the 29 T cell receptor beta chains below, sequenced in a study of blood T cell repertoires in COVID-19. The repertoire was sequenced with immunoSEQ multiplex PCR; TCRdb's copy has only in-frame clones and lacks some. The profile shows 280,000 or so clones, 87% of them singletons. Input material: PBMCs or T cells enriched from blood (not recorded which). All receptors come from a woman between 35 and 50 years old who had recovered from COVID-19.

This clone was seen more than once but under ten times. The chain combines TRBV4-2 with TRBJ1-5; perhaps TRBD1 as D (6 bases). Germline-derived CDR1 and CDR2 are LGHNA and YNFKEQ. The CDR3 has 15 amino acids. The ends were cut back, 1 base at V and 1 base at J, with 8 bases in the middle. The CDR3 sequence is CASSQGTESNQPQHF. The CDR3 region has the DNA TGTGCCAGCAGCCAAGGGACAGAAAGCAATCAGCCCCAGCATTTT.

CDR3 sequence reads: CASSQKLAASNIQYF. CDR3 DNA sequence: TGTGCCAGCTCACAAAAGCTAGCGGCGAGCAACATTCAGTACTTC. The chain recombines TRBV18 with TRBJ2-4; TRBD2 matches 7 bases. From germline, CDR1 is KGHSH and CDR2 LQKENI. The trim removed 4 bases at V and 7 bases at J, leaving 10 bases unmatched. This CDR3 contains 15 residues.

The CDR3 region is CASSRGQGGSPLHF. In nucleotides, the CDR3 is TGTGCCAGCAGCCGTGGACAGGGGGGTTCACCCCTCCACTTT. The chain employs TRBV11-2 and TRBJ1-6; 10 bases align to TRBD1. The J segment lost 9 bases and the V segment lost 5 bases, leaving 4 bases of the junction unmatched. The CDR3 runs 14 residues. CDR1 and CDR2 from the germline V gene are SGHAT and FQNNGV. The full variable domain, with the rest looked up from reference TRBV11-2 and TRBJ1-6, is EAGVAQSPRYKIIEKRQSVAFWCNPISGHATLYWYQQILGQGPKLLIQFQNNGVVDDSQLPKDRFSAERLKGVDSTLKIQPAKLEDSAVYLCASSRGQGGSPLHFGNGTRLTVT.

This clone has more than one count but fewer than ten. CDR3 bases: TGTGCCAGCAGCACCTCTAGCGGGAGGATTACAGATACGCAGTATTTT. Its protein is CASSTSSGRITDTQYF. The chain uses TRBV7-9 and TRBJ2-3; 11 nucleotides line up with TRBD2. Germline values: CDR1 SEHNR, CDR2 FQNEAQ (reference sequence). V dropped 5 bases and J dropped 3; count of bases not matched to a gene: 7. The CDR3 totals 16 residues.

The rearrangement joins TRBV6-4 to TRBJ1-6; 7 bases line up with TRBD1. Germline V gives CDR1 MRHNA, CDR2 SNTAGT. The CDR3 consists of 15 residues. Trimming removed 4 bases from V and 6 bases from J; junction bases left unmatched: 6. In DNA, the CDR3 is TGTGCCAGCAGTGGTAAGACAGGGAGTAATTCACCCCTCCACTTT. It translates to CASSGKTGSNSPLHF.

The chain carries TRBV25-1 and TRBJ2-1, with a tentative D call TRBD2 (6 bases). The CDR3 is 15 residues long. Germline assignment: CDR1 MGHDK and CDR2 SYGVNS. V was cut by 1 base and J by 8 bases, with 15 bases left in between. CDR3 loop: CASSESVPGVDEQFF. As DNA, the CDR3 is TGTGCCAGCAGTGAATCCGTACCGGGAGTTGATGAGCAGTTCTTC.

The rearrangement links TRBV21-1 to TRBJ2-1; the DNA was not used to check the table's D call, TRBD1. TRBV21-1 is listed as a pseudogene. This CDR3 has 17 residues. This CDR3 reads CASSKKSPGQVINEQFF. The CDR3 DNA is TGTGCCAGCAGCAAGAAATCGCCGGGACAAGTTATCAATGAGCAGTTCTTC.

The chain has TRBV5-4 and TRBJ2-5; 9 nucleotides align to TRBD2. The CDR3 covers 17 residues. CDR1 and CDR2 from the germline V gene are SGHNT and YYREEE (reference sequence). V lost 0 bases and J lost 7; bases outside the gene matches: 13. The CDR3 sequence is CASSLAVGGRAQVTQYF. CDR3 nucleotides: TGTGCCAGCAGCTTGGCCGTGGGCGGGAGGGCCCAGGTGACCCAGTACTTC.

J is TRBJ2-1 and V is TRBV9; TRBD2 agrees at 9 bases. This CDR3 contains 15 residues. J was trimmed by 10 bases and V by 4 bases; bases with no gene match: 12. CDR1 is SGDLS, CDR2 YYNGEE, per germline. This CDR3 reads CASSPREGQVSEQFF. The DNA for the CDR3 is TGTGCCAGCAGCCCGCGGGAGGGCCAAGTGAGCGAGCAGTTCTTC.

The CDR3 nucleotides read TGTGCCACCTCGTTGGGCGGGAGCTACAATGAGCAGTTCTTC. Translation: CATSLGGSYNEQFF. The gene calls are TRBV24-1 and TRBJ2-1; 7 positions match TRBD2. The CDR3 consists of 14 residues. J was trimmed by 3 bases and V by 9 bases; bases with no gene match: 7. Per germline, CDR1 KGHDR and CDR2 SFDVKD.

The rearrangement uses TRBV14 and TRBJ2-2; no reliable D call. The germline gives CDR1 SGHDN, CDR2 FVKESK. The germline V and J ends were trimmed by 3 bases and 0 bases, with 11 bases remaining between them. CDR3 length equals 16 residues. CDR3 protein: CASSQFPSANTGELFF. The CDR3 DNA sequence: TGTGCCAGCAGCCAGTTTCCTTCCGCGAACACCGGGGAGCTGTTTTTT.

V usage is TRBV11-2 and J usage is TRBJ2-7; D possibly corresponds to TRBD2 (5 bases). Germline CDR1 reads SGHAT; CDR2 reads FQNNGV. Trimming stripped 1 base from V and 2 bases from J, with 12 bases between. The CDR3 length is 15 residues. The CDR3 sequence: CASSLGTGGPYEQYF. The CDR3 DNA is TGTGCCAGCAGCTTAGGTACCGGCGGGCCCTACGAGCAGTACTTC.

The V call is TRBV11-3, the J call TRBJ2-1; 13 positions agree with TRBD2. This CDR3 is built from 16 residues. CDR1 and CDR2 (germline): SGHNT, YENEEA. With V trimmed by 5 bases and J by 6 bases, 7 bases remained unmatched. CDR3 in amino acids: CASSAPGTSGTNEQFF. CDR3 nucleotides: TGTGCCAGCAGCGCGCCCGGGACTAGCGGGACCAATGAGCAGTTCTTC.

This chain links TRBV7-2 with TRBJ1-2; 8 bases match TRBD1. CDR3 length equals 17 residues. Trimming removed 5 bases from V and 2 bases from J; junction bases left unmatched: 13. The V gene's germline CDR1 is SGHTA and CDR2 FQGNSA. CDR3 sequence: CASSTHGWDRSNYGYTF. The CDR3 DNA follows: TGTGCCAGCAGCACCCATGGCTGGGACAGGTCGAACTATGGCTACACCTTC. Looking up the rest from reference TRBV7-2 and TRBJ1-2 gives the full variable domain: GAGVSQSPSNKVTEKGKDVELRCDPISGHTALYWYRQSLGQGLEFLIYFQGNSAPDKSGLPSDRFSAERTGGSVSTLTIQRTQQEDSAVYLCASSTHGWDRSNYGYTFGSGTRLTVV.

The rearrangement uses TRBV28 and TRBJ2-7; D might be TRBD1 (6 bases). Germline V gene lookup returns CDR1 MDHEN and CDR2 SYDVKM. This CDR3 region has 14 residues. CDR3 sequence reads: CACRRAGDSYEQYF. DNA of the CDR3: TGTGCTTGCCGTCGGGCAGGGGACTCCTACGAGCAGTACTTC.

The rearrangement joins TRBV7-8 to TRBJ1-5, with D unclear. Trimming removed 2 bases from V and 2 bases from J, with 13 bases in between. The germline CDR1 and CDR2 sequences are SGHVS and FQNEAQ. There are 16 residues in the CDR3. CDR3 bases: TGTGCCAGCAGCTTATACACAGAGGGTGGCAATCAGCCCCAGCATTTT. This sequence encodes CASSLYTEGGNQPQHF.

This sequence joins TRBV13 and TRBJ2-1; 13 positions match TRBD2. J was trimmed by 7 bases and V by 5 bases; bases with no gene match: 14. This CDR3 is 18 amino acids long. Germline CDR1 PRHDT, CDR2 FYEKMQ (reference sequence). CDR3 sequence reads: CASSARLAGGGFRNEQFF. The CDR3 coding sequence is TGTGCCAGCAGCGCAAGACTAGCGGGAGGCGGGTTCAGGAATGAGCAGTTCTTC.

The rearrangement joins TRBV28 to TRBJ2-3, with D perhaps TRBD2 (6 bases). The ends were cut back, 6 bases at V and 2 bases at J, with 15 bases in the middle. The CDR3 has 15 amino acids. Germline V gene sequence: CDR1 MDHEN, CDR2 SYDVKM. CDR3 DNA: TGTGCCAGCAGCCGGTCGGGAGACACCACAGATACGCAGTATTTT. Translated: CASSRSGDTTDTQYF. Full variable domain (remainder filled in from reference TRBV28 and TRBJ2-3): DVKVTQSSRYLVKRTGEKVFLECVQDMDHENMFWYRQDPGLGLRLIYFSYDVKMKEKGDIPEGYSVSREKKERFSLILESASTNQTSMYLCASSRSGDTTDTQYFGPGTRLTVL.

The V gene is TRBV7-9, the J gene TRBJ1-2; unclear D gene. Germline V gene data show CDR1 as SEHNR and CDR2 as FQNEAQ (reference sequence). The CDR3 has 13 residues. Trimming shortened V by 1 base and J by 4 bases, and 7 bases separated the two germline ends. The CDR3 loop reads CASSLEAGYGYTF. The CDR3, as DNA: TGTGCCAGCAGCTTAGAGGCGGGCTATGGCTACACCTTC.

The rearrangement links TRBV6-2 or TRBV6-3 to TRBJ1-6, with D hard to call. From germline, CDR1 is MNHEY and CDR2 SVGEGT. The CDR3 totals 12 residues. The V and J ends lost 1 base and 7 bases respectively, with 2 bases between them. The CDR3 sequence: CASSYLNSPLHF. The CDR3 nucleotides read TGTGCCAGCAGTTACTTAAATTCACCCCTCCACTTT.

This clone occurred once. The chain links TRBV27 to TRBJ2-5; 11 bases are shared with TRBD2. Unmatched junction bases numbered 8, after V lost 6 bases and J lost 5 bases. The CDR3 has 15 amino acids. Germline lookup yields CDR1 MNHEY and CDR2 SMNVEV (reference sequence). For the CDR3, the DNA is TGTGCCAGCAGGGGTAGCGGGAGGGGCCTGGAGACCCAGTACTTC. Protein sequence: CASRGSGRGLETQYF.

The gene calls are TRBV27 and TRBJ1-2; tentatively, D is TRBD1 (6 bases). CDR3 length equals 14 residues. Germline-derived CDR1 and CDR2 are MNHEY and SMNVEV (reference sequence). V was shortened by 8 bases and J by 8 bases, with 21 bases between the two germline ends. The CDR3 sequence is CASRTLTGSWGYTF. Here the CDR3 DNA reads TGTGCCAGCCGTACTCTAACAGGGTCGTGGGGCTACACCTTC.

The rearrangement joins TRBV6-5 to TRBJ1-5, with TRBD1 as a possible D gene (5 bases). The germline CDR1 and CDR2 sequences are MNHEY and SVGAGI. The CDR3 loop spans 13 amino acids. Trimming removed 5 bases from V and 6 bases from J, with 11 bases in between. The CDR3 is CASSMTEIQPQHF. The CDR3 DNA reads TGTGCCAGCAGTATGACAGAGATTCAGCCCCAGCATTTT.

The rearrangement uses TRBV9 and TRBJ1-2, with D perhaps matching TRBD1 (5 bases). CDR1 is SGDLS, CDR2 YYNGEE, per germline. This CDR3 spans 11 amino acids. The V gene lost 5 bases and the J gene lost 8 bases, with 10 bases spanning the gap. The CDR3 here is CASRGLRGYTF. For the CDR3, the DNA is TGTGCCAGCAGGGGGCTTAGGGGCTACACCTTC. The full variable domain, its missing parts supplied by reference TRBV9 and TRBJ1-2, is DSGVTQTPKHLITATGQRVTLRCSPRSGDLSVYWYQQSLDQGLQFLIQYYNGEERAKGNILERFSAQQFPDLHSELNLSSLELGDSALYFCASRGLRGYTFGSGTRLTVV.

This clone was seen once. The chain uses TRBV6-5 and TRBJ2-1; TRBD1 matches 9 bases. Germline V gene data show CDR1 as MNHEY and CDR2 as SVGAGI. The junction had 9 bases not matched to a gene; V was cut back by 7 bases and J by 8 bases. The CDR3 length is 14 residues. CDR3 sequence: CASTSGGTGYEQFF. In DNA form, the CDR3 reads TGTGCCAGCACCTCGGGCGGGACAGGGTATGAGCAGTTCTTC.

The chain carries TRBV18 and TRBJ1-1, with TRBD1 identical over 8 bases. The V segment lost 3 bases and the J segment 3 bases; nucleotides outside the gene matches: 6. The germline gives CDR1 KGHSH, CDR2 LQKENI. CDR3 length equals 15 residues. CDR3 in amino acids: CASSPAQGEYTEAFF. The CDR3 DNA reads TGTGCCAGCTCACCGGCACAGGGGGAGTACACTGAAGCTTTCTTT. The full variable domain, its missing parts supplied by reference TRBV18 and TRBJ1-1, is NAGVMQNPRHLVRRRGQEARLRCSPMKGHSHVYWYRQLPEEGLKFMVYLQKENIIDESGMPKERFSAEFPKEGPSILRIQQVVRGDSAAYFCASSPAQGEYTEAFFGQGTRLTVV.

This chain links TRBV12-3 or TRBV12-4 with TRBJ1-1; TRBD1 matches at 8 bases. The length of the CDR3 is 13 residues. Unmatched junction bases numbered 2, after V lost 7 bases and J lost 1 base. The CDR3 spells CASNTGGNTEAFF. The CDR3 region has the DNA TGTGCCAGCAATACAGGGGGGAACACTGAAGCTTTCTTT.

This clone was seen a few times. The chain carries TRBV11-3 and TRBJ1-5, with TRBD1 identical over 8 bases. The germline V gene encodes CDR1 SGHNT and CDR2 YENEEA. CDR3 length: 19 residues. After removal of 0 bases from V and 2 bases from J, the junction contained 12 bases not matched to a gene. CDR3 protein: CASSLELGQGARGNQPQHF. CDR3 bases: TGTGCCAGCAGCTTAGAACTGGGCCAGGGGGCGCGAGGCAATCAGCCCCAGCATTTT.

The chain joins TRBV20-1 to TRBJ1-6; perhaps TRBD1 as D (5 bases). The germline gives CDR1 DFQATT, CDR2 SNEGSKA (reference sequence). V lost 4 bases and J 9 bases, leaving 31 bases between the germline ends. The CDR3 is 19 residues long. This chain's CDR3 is CSAIEQDPRGNIVSSPLHF. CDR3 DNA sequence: TGCAGTGCTATTGAGCAAGATCCCCGGGGGAACATAGTAAGTTCACCCCTCCACTTT.